The subject of this entry is one T cell receptor beta chain. These data belong to a study of shared clonotypes between healthy human individuals. As for the study in general: Each donor had three CD4 naive, three CD4 memory, two CD8 naive and one CD8 memory plate.

The germline gives CDR1 SGHTA, CDR2 FQGNSA. There are 15 residues in the CDR3. Trimming took 1 base from V and 6 from J; bases not matched to a gene: 5. Sequencing was performed with immunoSEQ multiplex PCR; in TCRdb, only in-frame clones are kept and a portion is missing. Here the sample spans 2.5 million or so clones, just over 90% being singletons. Sequencing used naive CD4+ T cells sorted from blood. Subset given: CD45RA+ positively selected. This chain uses TRBV7-2 with TRBJ2-3; TRBD2 matches 9 bases. The TCR originated in a man between 18 and 29 years old in good health. The CDR3 loop is CASSLGGSGRDTQYF. As DNA, the CDR3 is TGTGCCAGCAGCTTAGGGGGCAGCGGGAGGGATACGCAGTATTTT.